The clone carrying this T cell receptor beta chain was recorded once. Looked up from germline, CDR1 is KGHSH and CDR2 is LQKENI. Trimming left V 4 bases short and J 0 bases short, with 9 bases between. The CDR3 length is 15 residues. The data are from a study of blood T cell repertoires in COVID-19. Study summary: T cells, B-cell-depleted T cells, or PBMCs supplied cDNA or gDNA.

Original processing notes: Amplifying reference gene primers gave estimates of nucleated cell counts. Generated by immunoSEQ multiplex PCR, the TCRdb table keeps only in-frame clones and is missing some. Clonal size and the V and J genes are those of that table, whereas D and trimming came from the DNA. The data contain 200,000 to 250,000 clones, 80% to 95% of them singletons. Seattle patients were enrolled during active infection and followed longitudinally. Material: peripheral blood. The TCR sequence derives from a man aged 55 to 70 with COVID-19, enrolled during active disease. The rearrangement uses TRBV18 and TRBJ1-4; TRBD1 might be the D (5 bases). The CDR3 DNA sequence: TGTGCCAGCTCACAGGGGTGGGCAACTAATGAAAAACTGTTTTTT. This translates into CASSQGWATNEKLFF.